This T cell receptor (beta chain) was sequenced during a study of blood T cells in healthy people across ages (dated by TCRdb to about 2015). Concerning the study at large: In model experiments, template switching captured about one uniquely barcoded TCR beta cDNA molecule for every two T cells. The donors were divided into four age groups: young (average around 15 years), middle-aged (approximately 39), aged (approximately 62) and long-lived (approximately 74). Using deep sequencing normalized with unique cDNA molecular identifiers, the study measured how TCR beta repertoire diversity changes with age. To avoid experimental bias, donors of different ages were randomly spread across the sequencing lanes. Using the same blood draw, the study looked at two additional independent replicas of 1 million unique cDNA reads for two donors, one aged 18 to 30 and the other aged 80 or older. Points the paper makes about the study in general: As age increased, observed TCR beta diversity per million T cells dropped in a roughly linear way, and a significant reduction was already evident by age 40. There was a strong correlation between observed TCR beta diversity and the percentage of naive T cells measured by flow cytometry. Compared with the aged group, the long-lived group had more naive CD4+ T cells, fewer expanded clones and increased TCR diversity, suggesting age selection. Because the CMV infection status of the donors was unknown, age-related changes in expanded clonotypes may potentially have been confounded. Because profiling used bulk unsorted PBMCs, naive and antigen-experienced compartments could not be compared conclusively. Estimates of total diversity based on one million sequenced T cells were considered lower bounds and underestimates.

The receptor library was made with 5' RACE. Sequencing was performed on an Illumina HiSeq 2500. A second PCR of about 7 to 12 cycles was performed with a sample-barcoded 5' primer and a J-beta primer mix. A template-switch 5' adaptor carrying 12 random nucleotides introduced a unique molecular identifier onto each TCR beta cDNA molecule. At least 3 million CDR3-containing paired-end reads were obtained from each sample. First-strand cDNA synthesis was performed from all RNA using the Mint cDNA synthesis kit, with priming by a TRBC-specific oligonucleotide. Following uracil-DNA glycosylase treatment, all cDNA underwent a first 18-cycle PCR with the universal primers M1SS and BC2_uni_R. As for the original processing: For normalization, 1 million high-quality reads were randomly selected from each sample, with every read carrying a distinct molecular identifier. Instead of being binned into consensus sequences, reads that shared molecular identifiers were thrown out. CDR3 identification, clonotype clustering and error correction used MiTCR with a Q25 quality threshold and the strictest error-elimination algorithm. Lower-bound total TCR beta diversity was estimated with a nonparametric unseen species model using Euler transformation. TCRdb reanalyzed the raw reads on its own, using fastp at Q25 for trimming and MiXCR for clone calling, and kept in-frame beta chains. For every CDR3 protein sequence, its rows merge into one entry that carries the most common genes and DNA. Clone size and V and J calls follow TCRdb, not the original study. Across this sample there are about 570,000 distinct CDR3 sequences, with approximately 30% seen only once. The ten largest clones capture around 20% of the sample.

In its sample, this clonotype was seen a few times. Its cognate antigen has yet to be identified. No much larger clone is present one base from it, and per-base qualities are unavailable. Relative to germline, V is 2 bases shorter and J is 4 bases shorter, with 11 bases between their ends. Sequences SQVTM (CDR1) and ANQGSEA (CDR2) are obtained from the germline V gene. The CDR3 measures 13 amino acids from cysteine to phenylalanine. Only the CDR3 portion is preserved as DNA: 39 bases, with reading frame beginning at the first base. Systemically healthy Caucasian individuals from Russia, 39 in total and aged roughly 6 to 100 years, were included as donors. Each donor gave 8 to 10 milliliters of peripheral blood, drawn into EDTA-treated Vacutainer tubes. Ficoll-Paque density-gradient centrifugation was used to isolate PBMCs, with at least 7 million per sample. Trizol reagent was used to extract total RNA from the PBMCs, yielding at least 6 micrograms per sample. For every donor, an aliquot of PBMCs went through flow cytometry to measure the percentages of naive CD45RAhigh/CD27high T cells.

The sequence derives from an older woman in good health. The sample was blood. Recombination joined TRBV29-1 with TRBJ2-5; the D gene is possibly TRBD1, with 6 bases matching. The CDR3 reads CSVESAGVETQYF. The sequenced DNA is TGCAGCGTTGAATCGGCAGGGGTAGAGACCCAGTACTTC.